This paragraph reports one T cell receptor beta chain. The PCR made use of 60 Vbeta and 13 Jbeta primers. Profiled with immunoSEQ multiplex PCR; TCRdb holds only in-frame clones, not every one. The sample includes around 70,000 clones, 86% of them seen just once. The data belong to a study of cytomegalovirus exposure and HLA in healthy donors. The CDR3 has 14 residues. Germline CDR1 MNHEY, CDR2 SVGAGI. The V gene end was trimmed by 4 bases and the J gene end by 4 bases; junction bases not matched to a gene: 3. The V call is TRBV6-5, the J call TRBJ2-3, with 9 bases matching TRBD1. This clonotype was obtained from a woman younger than 45 in good health and CMV-seronegative. The material sequenced was PBMCs. CDR3 residues: CASSLGQGSDTQYF. Written as DNA, the CDR3 is TGTGCCAGCAGTTTGGGACAGGGATCAGATACGCAGTATTTT.